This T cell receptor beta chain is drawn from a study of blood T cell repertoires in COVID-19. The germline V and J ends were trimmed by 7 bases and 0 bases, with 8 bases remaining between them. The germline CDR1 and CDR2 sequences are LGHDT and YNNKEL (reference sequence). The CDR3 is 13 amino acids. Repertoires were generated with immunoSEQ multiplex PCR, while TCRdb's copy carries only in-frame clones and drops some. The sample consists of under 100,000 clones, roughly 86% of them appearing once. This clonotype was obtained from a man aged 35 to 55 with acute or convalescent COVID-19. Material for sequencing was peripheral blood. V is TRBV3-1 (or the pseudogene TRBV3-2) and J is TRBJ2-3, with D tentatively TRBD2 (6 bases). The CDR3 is CASTRGSTDTQYF. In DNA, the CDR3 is TGTGCCAGCACCCGGGGGAGCACAGATACGCAGTATTTT.